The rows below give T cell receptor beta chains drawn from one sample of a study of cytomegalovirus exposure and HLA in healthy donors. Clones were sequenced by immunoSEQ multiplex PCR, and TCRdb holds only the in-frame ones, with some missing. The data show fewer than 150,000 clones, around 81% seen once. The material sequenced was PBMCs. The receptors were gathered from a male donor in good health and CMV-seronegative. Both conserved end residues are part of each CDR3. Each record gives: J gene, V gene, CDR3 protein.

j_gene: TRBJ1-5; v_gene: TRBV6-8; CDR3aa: CASSYVTTALNQPQHF
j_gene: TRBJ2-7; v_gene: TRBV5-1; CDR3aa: CASSFPGTTNEQYF
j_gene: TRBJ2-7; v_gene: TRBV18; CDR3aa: CASSPSSYEQYF
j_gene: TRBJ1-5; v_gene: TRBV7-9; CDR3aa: CASSGDLVGFGSNQPQHF
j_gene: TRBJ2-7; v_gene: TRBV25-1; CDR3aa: CASGPVSEQYF
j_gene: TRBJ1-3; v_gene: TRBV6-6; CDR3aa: CASRRTGTGNTIYF
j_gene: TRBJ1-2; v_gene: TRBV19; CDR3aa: CASREGILGGYTF
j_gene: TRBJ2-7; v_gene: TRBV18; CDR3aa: CASSPLGSASGPYEQYF
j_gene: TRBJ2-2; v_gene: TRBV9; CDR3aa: CASSSLGSGSGGELFF
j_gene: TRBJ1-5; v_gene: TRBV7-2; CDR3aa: CASSFSYRLKPQHF
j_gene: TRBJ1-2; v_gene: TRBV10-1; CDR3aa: CASSESTNYGYTF
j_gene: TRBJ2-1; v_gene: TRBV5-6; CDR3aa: CASSSFTGIGRGEQFF
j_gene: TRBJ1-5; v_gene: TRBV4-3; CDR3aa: CASSQAIQGYQPQHF
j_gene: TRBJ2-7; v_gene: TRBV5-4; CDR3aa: CASSSGLAEGVLYEQYF
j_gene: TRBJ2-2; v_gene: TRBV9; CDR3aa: CASSFRGTNTGELFF
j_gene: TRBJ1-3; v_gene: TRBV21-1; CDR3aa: CASSKSISLSGNTIYF
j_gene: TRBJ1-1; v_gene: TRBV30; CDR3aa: CAWERAGAGDTEAFF
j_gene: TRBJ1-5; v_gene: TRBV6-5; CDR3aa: CASRPQGNNQPQHF
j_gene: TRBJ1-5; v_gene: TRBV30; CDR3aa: CAWRTGTGGFSNQPQHF
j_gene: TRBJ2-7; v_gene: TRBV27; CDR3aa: CASTPTGPEQYF
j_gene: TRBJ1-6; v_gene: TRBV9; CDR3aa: CASSAGGTGDSPLHF
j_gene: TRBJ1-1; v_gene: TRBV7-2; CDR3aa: CASSLIAGGSGEAFF
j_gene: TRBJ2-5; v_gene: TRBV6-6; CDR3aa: CASSYPSGEETQYF
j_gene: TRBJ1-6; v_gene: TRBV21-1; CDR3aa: CASSSLGTGNSPLHF
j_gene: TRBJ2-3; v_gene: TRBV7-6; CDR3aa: CASSDSRGSGPSSTDTQYF
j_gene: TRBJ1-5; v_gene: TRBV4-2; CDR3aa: CASSQEATGEVVRNQPQHF
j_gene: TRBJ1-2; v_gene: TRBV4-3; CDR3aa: CASSQDSWALGYTF
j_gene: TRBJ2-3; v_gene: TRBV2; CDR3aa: CATGGDTSTDTQYF
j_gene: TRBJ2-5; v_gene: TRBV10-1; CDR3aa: CARRYRGRATQYF
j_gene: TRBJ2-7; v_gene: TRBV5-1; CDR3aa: CASSLGVLADVSYEQYF
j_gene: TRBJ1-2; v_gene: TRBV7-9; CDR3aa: CSSLDRGRNYGYTF
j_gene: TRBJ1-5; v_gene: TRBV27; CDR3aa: CASSDRYSNQPQHF
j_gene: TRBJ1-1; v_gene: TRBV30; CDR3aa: CAWSVLDRVAEAFF
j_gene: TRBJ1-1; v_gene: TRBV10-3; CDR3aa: CAISNPGHRMNTEAFF
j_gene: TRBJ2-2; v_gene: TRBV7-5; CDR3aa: CARSLVSSGRAGELFF
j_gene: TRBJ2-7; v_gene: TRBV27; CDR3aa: CASSLAAGGSEQYF
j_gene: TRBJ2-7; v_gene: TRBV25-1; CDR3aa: CASSFAGQGRTYEQYF
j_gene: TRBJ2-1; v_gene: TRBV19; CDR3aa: CASTTGRSLAGEQFF
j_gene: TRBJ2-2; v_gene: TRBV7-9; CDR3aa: CASSLEQGAYTGELFF
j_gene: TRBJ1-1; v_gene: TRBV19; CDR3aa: CASSRDREGTEAFF
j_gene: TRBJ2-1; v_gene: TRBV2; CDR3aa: CASRWGGNNEQFF
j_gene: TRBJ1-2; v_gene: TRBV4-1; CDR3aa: CASSRGIQGGNTF
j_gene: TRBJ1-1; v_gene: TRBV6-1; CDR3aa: CASSGWQGNTEAFF
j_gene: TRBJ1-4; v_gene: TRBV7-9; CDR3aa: CASSPILRALAGKLFF
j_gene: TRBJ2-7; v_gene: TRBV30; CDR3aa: CAWSLTASYEQYF
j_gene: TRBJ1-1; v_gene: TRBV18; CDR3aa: CASSRDSGGTEAFF
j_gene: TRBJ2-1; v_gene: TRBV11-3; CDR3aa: CASSWGTGAEQFF
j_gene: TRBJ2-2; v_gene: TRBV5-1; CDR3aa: CASSFPSGNTGELFF
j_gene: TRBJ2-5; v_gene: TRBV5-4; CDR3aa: CASSLRDRGLGETQYF
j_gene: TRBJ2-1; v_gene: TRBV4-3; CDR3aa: CASSQDLAGWGDEQFF
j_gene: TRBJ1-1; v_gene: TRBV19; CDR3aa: CASSIYSTGISEAFF
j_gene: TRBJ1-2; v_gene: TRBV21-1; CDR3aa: CASSTLGARGNYGYTF
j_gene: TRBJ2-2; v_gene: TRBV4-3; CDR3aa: CASSWTSGGTGELFF
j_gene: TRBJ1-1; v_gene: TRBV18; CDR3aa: CASSETGGNTEAFF
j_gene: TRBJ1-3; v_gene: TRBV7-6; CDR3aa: CASSARQSSGNTIYF
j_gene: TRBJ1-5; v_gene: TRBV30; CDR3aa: CAWSRTVGNQPQHF
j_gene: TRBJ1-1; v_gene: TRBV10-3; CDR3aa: CAISDARRDSEAFF
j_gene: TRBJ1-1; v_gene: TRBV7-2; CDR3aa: CASSLQTVNTEAFF
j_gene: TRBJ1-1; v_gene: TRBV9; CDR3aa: CASSVNRATPNTEAFF
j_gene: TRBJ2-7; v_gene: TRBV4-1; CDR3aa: CASSQSGLYEQYF